This is a list of T cell receptor beta chains from one sample in a study of Graves' ophthalmopathy and Graves' hyperthyroidism. From the multiplex PCR reads, TCRdb called clonotypes with MiXCR, one entry per CDR3 protein. The sample consists of hundreds of thousands of distinct CDR3 sequences, 20% to 25% of them appearing once. The specimen was peripheral blood. The source of these receptors is a woman between 18 and 29 years old with stable Graves' hyperthyroidism. Each CDR3 is given with its conserved first and last residue. D genes are given only for firm matches. Clone size appears in some rows only: once, few, many, or a class for an expanded clone.

CDR3: CASSQDAVARQETQYF
DNA: TGTGCCAGCAGCCAAGATGCAGTAGCCCGTCAAGAGACCCAGTACTTC
length: 16
size: .
D: .
J: TRBJ2-5
V: TRBV4-2

CDR3: CASRRHRGNYGYTF
DNA: TGTGCCAGCAGACGCCACAGGGGGAACTATGGCTACACCTTC
length: 14
size: many
D: TRBD1
J: TRBJ1-2
V: TRBV12-3/TRBV12-4

CDR3: CSARDPGTGSYEQYF
DNA: TGCAGTGCTAGAGATCCCGGGACAGGGTCCTACGAGCAGTACTTC
length: 15
size: .
D: TRBD1
J: TRBJ2-7
V: TRBV20-1

CDR3: CASSVATSAETQYF
DNA: TGTGCCAGCAGTGTGGCGACTAGCGCCGAGACCCAGTACTTC
length: 14
size: .
D: TRBD2
J: TRBJ2-5
V: TRBV6-1

CDR3: CSARRESPYEQYF
DNA: TGCAGTGCTAGACGAGAGTCCCCCTACGAGCAGTACTTC
length: 13
size: .
D: .
J: TRBJ2-7
V: TRBV20-1

CDR3: CASSGGTNQETQYF
DNA: TGTGCCAGCAGCGGCGGGACAAATCAAGAGACCCAGTACTTC
length: 14
size: many
D: .
J: TRBJ2-5
V: TRBV9

CDR3: CASSLADGYEQYF
DNA: TGTGCTAGCAGCTTAGCGGACGGGTACGAGCAGTACTTC
length: 13
size: many
D: .
J: TRBJ2-7
V: TRBV7-7

CDR3: CASSDDGGATYEQYF
DNA: TGTGCCAGCAGTGATGACGGGGGGGCCACCTACGAGCAGTACTTC
length: 15
size: .
D: TRBD2
J: TRBJ2-7
V: TRBV25-1

CDR3: CASSQDPAGDLETQYF
DNA: TGTGCCAGCAGCCAAGATCCAGCGGGAGATTTAGAGACCCAGTACTTC
length: 16
size: few
D: TRBD2
J: TRBJ2-5
V: TRBV4-2

CDR3: CASSAQGIGDTQYF
DNA: TGTGCCAGCAGCGCTCAGGGAATCGGCGATACGCAGTATTTT
length: 14
size: many
D: .
J: TRBJ2-3
V: TRBV6-2/TRBV6-3

CDR3: CASSPGQGDGGANVLTF
DNA: TGTGCCAGCTCTCCGGGACAGGGGGATGGTGGGGCCAACGTCCTGACTTTC
length: 17
size: .
D: TRBD1
J: TRBJ2-6
V: TRBV18

CDR3: CASSSPASGGRRTGELFF
DNA: TGTGCCAGCAGTTCCCCAGCTAGCGGGGGGAGAAGAACCGGGGAGCTGTTTTTT
length: 18
size: .
D: TRBD2
J: TRBJ2-2
V: TRBV12-3/TRBV12-4

CDR3: CASSPYWRTEAFF
DNA: TGTGCCAGCAGCCCGTATTGGCGCACTGAAGCTTTCTTT
length: 13
size: many
D: .
J: TRBJ1-1
V: TRBV11-2

CDR3: CASTRESNYGYTF
DNA: TGTGCCAGTACTCGGGAGTCTAACTATGGCTACACCTTC
length: 13
size: .
D: .
J: TRBJ1-2
V: TRBV19

CDR3: CASSPGLGVRYTGELFF
DNA: TGTGCCAGCAGCCCAGGCCTGGGGGTCCGTTACACCGGGGAGCTGTTTTTT
length: 17
size: many
D: .
J: TRBJ2-2
V: TRBV11-2